This T cell receptor (beta chain) derives from a study of T-cell memory formation after mild COVID-19. Whole-study findings and limits: While clones contracting from day 15 to 85 were balanced between CD4 and CD8, later expanders leaned CD4+.

The CDR3 length is 13 residues. Trimming removed 2 bases at V and 5 bases at J, with 9 bases between. TCRdb recomputed calls from the 5' RACE reads with MiXCR, one row per CDR3 protein. The sample holds fewer than 450,000 distinct CDR3 sequences, 20% to 25% seen once. A note on this clonotype: Its antigen is not identified.

The sample was PBMCs or a T cell subset sorted from them (not recorded which). This clonotype was sampled from an adult woman who had mild COVID-19 (a few samples of this study predate the infection). Cell type and time point are not known. The chain combines TRBV12-3 or TRBV12-4 with TRBJ2-5; D gene uncertain. The CDR3 DNA is TGTGCCAGCAGTTTATCTCTCGAGGAGACCCAGTACTTC. Protein sequence: CASSLSLEETQYF.